These 27 T cell receptor beta chains were sequenced from one sample in a study of beta chain features in type 1 diabetes (dated by TCRdb to the late 2010s). To prepare the library, the immunoSEQ multiplex PCR assay was applied. The entire isolated RNA was reverse transcribed using the High Capacity cDNA Reverse Transcription Kit, and thus expressed TCRB transcripts were sequenced. TCRdb mirrors the immuneACCESS table, restricted to in-frame sequences. Some clones are absent from its copies; in checked studies, under half trace to an unresolved V gene, and the reason for the others is unknown. For this sample the table gives about 160,000 clones, of which around 7.8% were detected only once. The leading ten clones occupy around 0.9% of the sample. What the study reported, not specific to this receptor: In all four CD4+ subsets, TCRB CDR3 length was moderately but significantly shorter in type 1 diabetes patients.

No antigen has been assigned to these receptors. The sample comprised central memory CD4+ T cells from blood. These receptors were obtained from a woman in her forties with type 1 diabetes.

The rearrangement joins TRBV11-2 to TRBJ2-5, with TRBD2 identical over 11 bases. This CDR3 contains 16 residues. The V gene end was trimmed by 0 bases and the J gene end by 6 bases; junction bases not matched to a gene: 6. Germline-derived CDR1 and CDR2 are SGHAT and FQNNGV. The CDR3 is CASSLELAGEGKTQYF. The CDR3 DNA sequence: TGTGCCAGCAGCTTAGAACTAGCGGGAGAGGGGAAGACCCAGTACTTC.

V is TRBV5-1 and J is TRBJ2-7, with D tentatively TRBD2 (5 bases). Germline lookup yields CDR1 SGHRS and CDR2 YFSETQ. The V end lost 5 bases, the J end lost 3 bases, and 15 bases lay between the germline ends. CDR3 size: 14 residues. The CDR3 here is CASRVVTGDYEQYF. CDR3 in DNA: TGCGCCAGCAGAGTGGTTACCGGGGACTACGAGCAGTACTTC.

The rearrangement links TRBV7-2 to TRBJ1-2; maybe TRBD1 (6 bases). This CDR3 region has 13 residues. Per the germline V gene, CDR1 is SGHTA and CDR2 is FQGNSA. Trimming took 4 bases from V and 5 from J, leaving 11 bases between them. This CDR3 is CASSSGQQYGYTF. The CDR3 coding sequence is TGTGCCAGCAGCTCGGGACAACAGTATGGCTACACCTTC.

This sequence joins TRBV10-2 and TRBJ1-5; no reliable D call. Trimming left V 7 bases short and J 1 base short, with 17 bases between. There are 16 residues in the CDR3. Germline loops: CDR1 WSHSY, CDR2 SAAADI. CDR3 sequence reads: CASMGREFASNQPQHF. The CDR3 DNA reads TGCGCCAGCATGGGAAGGGAGTTCGCAAGCAATCAGCCCCAGCATTTT.

This clone was seen more than once but under ten times. The rearrangement links TRBV4-2 to TRBJ1-2; D might be TRBD1 (5 bases). V was clipped by 1 base and J by 6 bases, with 9 bases between them. Germline assignment: CDR1 LGHNA and CDR2 YNFKEQ. The CDR3 runs to 13 residues. The CDR3 spells CASSQAGGDGYTF. CDR3 DNA sequence: TGTGCCAGCAGCCAAGCGGGAGGGGATGGCTACACCTTC.

This chain uses TRBV2 with TRBJ2-1, with a tentative D call TRBD2 (5 bases). V lost 6 bases and J 7 bases, leaving 19 bases between the germline ends. Germline V gene sequence: CDR1 SNHLY, CDR2 FYNNEI. The CDR3 is 15 residues long. The CDR3 DNA is TGTGCCAGCAGCGAGACTACCCAGCTGGGTAATGAGCAGTTCTTC. It is translated as CASSETTQLGNEQFF. The whole variable domain, filled in from reference TRBV2 and TRBJ2-1, reads EPEVTQTPSHQVTQMGQEVILRCVPISNHLYFYWYRQILGQKVEFLVSFYNNEISEKSEIFDDQFSVERPDGSNFTLKIRSTKLEDSAMYFCASSETTQLGNEQFFGPGTRLTVL.

The gene calls are TRBV7-2 and TRBJ2-7, with a tentative D call TRBD2 (6 bases). This CDR3 comprises 16 residues. Germline CDR1 SGHTA, CDR2 FQGNSA. Between the trimmed V and J ends, which lost 1 base and 6 bases, there was a span of 19 bases. The DNA of the CDR3 is TGTGCCAGCAGCTTAGGCGAGCGGGTGGGGAGAGCCGAGCAGTACTTC. Amino acid sequence: CASSLGERVGRAEQYF.

This chain joins TRBV7-2 and TRBJ1-5, with D tentatively TRBD1 (5 bases). Germline CDR1 and CDR2: SGHTA and FQGNSA. V was cut by 5 bases and J by 3 bases, with 11 bases left in between. This CDR3 is 14 amino acids long. In nucleotides, the CDR3 is TGTGCCAGCAGCAGGCCAGGGCCCAATCAGCCCCAGCATTTT. It encodes CASSRPGPNQPQHF.

The rearrangement uses TRBV28 and TRBJ2-1; 7 bases line up with TRBD1. V was pared by 6 bases and J by 1 base, with 3 bases of the junction left unmatched. The CDR3 contains 14 residues. Per the germline V gene, CDR1 is MDHEN and CDR2 is SYDVKM. In nucleotides, the CDR3 is TGTGCCAGCAGACGGACAGGTTCCTACAATGAGCAGTTCTTC. Protein product: CASRRTGSYNEQFF.

The chain is built from TRBV7-2 and TRBJ2-3; no definite D call. Germline CDR1 is SGHTA and CDR2 is FQGNSA. The V end lost 1 base, the J end lost 5 bases, and 16 bases lay between the germline ends. The CDR3 length is 16 residues. The DNA of the CDR3 is TGTGCCAGCAGCTTAGGATCGGCCGCGGTGGGAGATACGCAGTATTTT. Translated: CASSLGSAAVGDTQYF.

There are a few counts of this clone. The V and J genes are TRBV30 and TRBJ2-7; 8 bases agree with TRBD2. V dropped 4 bases and J dropped 3; count of bases not matched to a gene: 2. CDR3 length: 12 amino acids. Germline-derived CDR1 and CDR2 are GTSNPN and SVGIG (reference sequence). CDR3 residues: CAWKTSGYEQYF. In DNA form, the CDR3 reads TGTGCCTGGAAAACTAGCGGCTACGAGCAGTACTTC.

This clone was observed a few times. V usage is TRBV5-1 and J usage is TRBJ1-6; 7 nucleotides align to TRBD1. Germline V gene lookup returns CDR1 SGHRS and CDR2 YFSETQ. The CDR3 spans 16 residues. V lost 0 bases to trimming and J lost 3 bases; unmatched junction nucleotides: 3. The CDR3 region has the DNA TGCGCCAGCAGCTTGGAGGGGGCTAACTATAATTCACCCCTCCACTTT. It specifies CASSLEGANYNSPLHF. Variable domain in full (rest from reference TRBV5-1 and TRBJ1-6): KAGVTQTPRYLIKTRGQQVTLSCSPISGHRSVSWYQQTPGQGLQFLFEYFSETQRNKGNFPGRFSGRQFSNSRSEMNVSTLELGDSALYLCASSLEGANYNSPLHFGNGTRLTVT.

This clone has only a few counts. CDR3 DNA sequence: TGTGCCAGCAGTTCCCCGTCCGGACTAGCGGGAGGGCCAGGGCCCTACGAGCAGTACTTC. It is translated as CASSSPSGLAGGPGPYEQYF. The chain has TRBV28 and TRBJ2-7; 15 bases are shared with TRBD2. The germline V gene encodes CDR1 MDHEN and CDR2 SYDVKM. CDR3 length: 20 amino acids. Trimming cost V 4 bases and J 2 bases; bases outside gene matches: 15.

This clone was counted a few times. J is TRBJ2-3 and V is TRBV5-1; TRBD2 agrees at 8 bases. Trimming at V came to 2 bases and at J to 7 bases, leaving 3 bases not matched to a gene. This CDR3 spans 13 amino acids. Germline V gives CDR1 SGHRS, CDR2 YFSETQ. CDR3 DNA: TGCGCCAGCAGCTTCGGGGGGGAAAATACGCAGTATTTT. It encodes CASSFGGENTQYF.

This clone turned up a few times. The DNA of the CDR3 is TGTGCCACCACACCGCTCCCGGGACTAGGATCACCCCTCCACTTT. Its protein is CATTPLPGLGSPLHF. The chain is built from TRBV10-3 and TRBJ1-6, with D possibly TRBD1 on 5 matching bases. Germline values: CDR1 ENHRY, CDR2 SYGVKD. Trimming removed 10 bases from V and 10 bases from J, with 23 bases in between. The CDR3 runs to 15 residues.

The chain carries TRBV28 and TRBJ1-1, with no clear D. The germline V gene encodes CDR1 MDHEN and CDR2 SYDVKM. This CDR3 is built from 11 residues. Trimming took off 2 bases at V and 8 bases at J, with 6 bases between the two ends. For the CDR3, the DNA is TGTGCCAGCAGTTTAATGAGGGAAGCTTTCTTT. It specifies CASSLMREAFF.

This chain uses TRBV13 with TRBJ1-1, with D possibly matching TRBD1 (5 bases). This CDR3 is 14 amino acids long. Trimming left V 4 bases short and J 1 base short, with 10 bases between. Germline V gene data show CDR1 as PRHDT and CDR2 as FYEKMQ (reference sequence). CDR3 nucleotides: TGTGCCAGCAGCTACCTGACAGAGAACACTGAAGCTTTCTTT. Translation: CASSYLTENTEAFF.

This clone has ten or more counts. Sequence at one end of the junction differs from germline and may be a read error. The chain recombines TRBV7-2 with TRBJ2-1, with D possibly being TRBD2 (6 bases). CDR3 length: 15 amino acids. Germline V gene data show CDR1 as SGHTA and CDR2 as FQGNSA. CDR3: CASSSPQPWTIEQFF. The DNA of the CDR3 is TGTGCCAGCAGCTCCCCGCAGCCTTGGACTATAGAGCAATTCTTC. Together with reference TRBV7-2 and TRBJ2-1, the CDR3 gives the full variable domain: GAGVSQSPSNKVTEKGKDVELRCDPISGHTALYWYRQSLGQGLEFLIYFQGNSAPDKSGLPSDRFSAERTGGSVSTLTIQRTQQEDSAVYLCASSSPQPWTIEQFFGPGTRLTVL.

In its sample, this clone was seen a few times. The chain uses TRBV4-2 and TRBJ2-1, with D hard to call. Deletions cut 2 bases from V and 5 bases from J, with 13 bases between. The CDR3 sequence is 15 residues long. CDR1 is LGHNA and CDR2 is YNFKEQ in the germline V gene. CDR3 in amino acids: CASSQNSPPDNEQFF. The DNA for the CDR3 is TGTGCCAGCAGCCAAAACAGCCCACCAGACAATGAGCAGTTCTTC.

In its sample, this clone was seen a few times. The chain combines TRBV7-8 with TRBJ2-1, with 10 bases matching TRBD2. Germline V CDR1 and CDR2: SGHVS, FQNEAQ. V trimming: 4 bases; J trimming: 6 bases; junction bases outside the gene matches: 3. This CDR3 spans 14 amino acids. The DNA for the CDR3 is TGTGCCAGCAGCTCAGGACTAGCGGCCAATGAGCAGTTCTTC. Protein sequence: CASSSGLAANEQFF.

The V and J genes are TRBV5-4 and TRBJ2-5, with 15 bases matching TRBD2. This CDR3 comprises 16 residues. Germline V lookup: CDR1 SGHNT, CDR2 YYREEE (reference sequence). With 4 bases clipped from V and 5 bases from J, the junction kept 6 bases outside the gene matches. The CDR3 protein is CASSRGLAGGDETQYF. CDR3 in DNA: TGTGCCAGCAGCCGGGGACTAGCGGGAGGAGACGAGACCCAGTACTTC.

The V gene is TRBV7-2, the J gene TRBJ2-3; TRBD2 matches at 8 bases. The CDR3 is made up of 14 amino acids. V was clipped by 7 bases and J by 6 bases; unmatched bases: 9. Germline-derived CDR1 and CDR2 are SGHTA and FQGNSA. CDR3 in DNA: TGTGCCAGCATCCCAGCGGGAGTGAGGGATACGCAGTATTTT. Its protein is CASIPAGVRDTQYF.

This clone has a handful of counts. V is TRBV5-4 and J is TRBJ1-1, with TRBD1 identical over 8 bases. Germline lookup yields CDR1 SGHNT and CDR2 YYREEE (reference sequence). V shed 4 bases, J shed 7 bases, and the junction held 3 bases outside the gene matches. The CDR3 has 12 amino acids. CDR3 loop: CASSPGQGEAFF. The CDR3 nucleotides read TGTGCCAGCAGCCCCGGACAGGGTGAAGCTTTCTTT.

This clone showed up just a few times. The chain combines TRBV2 with TRBJ2-2; 7 nucleotides line up with TRBD2. Losses at the gene ends were 8 bases for V and 0 bases for J; bases not matched to a gene: 0. This CDR3 has 13 amino acids. Germline V gene data show CDR1 as SNHLY and CDR2 as FYNNEI. The CDR3, as DNA: TGTGCCAGCGGGACTACGAACACCGGGGAGCTGTTTTTT. It specifies CASGTTNTGELFF.

The genes are TRBV28 and TRBJ2-5; a possible D gene is TRBD2 (5 bases). This CDR3 has 15 amino acids. The germline V gene has CDR1 MDHEN and CDR2 SYDVKM. Trimming took off 4 bases at V and 5 bases at J, with 17 bases between the two ends. The CDR3 bases are TGTGCCAGCAGTTCACAACAACGGTCGGGGGAGACCCAGTACTTC. Amino acids: CASSSQQRSGETQYF.

This clone came up a few times. The gene calls are TRBV28 and TRBJ2-5; TRBD2 matches at 7 bases. The CDR3 consists of 14 residues. CDR1 and CDR2 (germline): MDHEN, SYDVKM. J lost 5 bases, V lost 4 bases, and 7 bases had no gene match. The CDR3 loop is CASSSTRGVETQYF. In DNA, the CDR3 is TGTGCCAGCAGTTCAACCCGGGGGGTGGAGACCCAGTACTTC.

This clone was counted at least ten times. The V and J genes are TRBV29-1 and TRBJ2-7; 9 bases are a match to TRBD1. CDR1 is SQVTM and CDR2 is ANQGSEA in the germline V gene. This CDR3 contains 14 residues. With V trimmed by 1 base and J by 4 bases, 5 bases remained unmatched. CDR3 DNA: TGCAGCGTTGAAGCAGGGACAGGGCTTTACGAGCAGTACTTC. It specifies CSVEAGTGLYEQYF.